The T cell receptor beta chain under discussion was sequenced for a study of beta chain features in type 1 diabetes (dated by TCRdb to the late 2010s). Regarding the study in general: Patients and healthy donors did not differ in mean age, gender distribution, total cell number or subset yield. Naive and central memory subsets were obtained from all 30 or so donors, but regulatory and stem cell-like memory subsets were isolated from only 8 patients and roughly eight healthy donors. Across all samples, some 99 million sorted cells were examined, and cell number per subset correlated strongly with RNA yield. The study compared the TCRB repertoires of sorted circulating CD4+ T cell subsets in recently diagnosed type 1 diabetes patients with those in matched healthy donors.

The entire isolated RNA was reverse transcribed using the High Capacity cDNA Reverse Transcription Kit, and thus expressed TCRB transcripts were sequenced. Deep immunoSEQ sequencing was applied to naive, central memory and regulatory T cell samples, giving an average of roughly 3.5 million total reads per sample. Sorted cells were lysed in RLT buffer, and RNA was extracted using DNase-treated RNeasy Micro or Mini kits according to cell number. To prevent cross-contamination, every cell subset was processed on its own, while patient and healthy donor samples were processed together. The immunoSEQ multiplex PCR was used to amplify TCRB sequences from cDNA, generating 87-bp fragments that spanned the CDR3 region. Sequencing of the amplicons was performed on the Illumina HiSeq platform. The source study handled its data this way. Synthetic template baselines were used to correct PCR bias computationally, reads within Hamming distance 2 were collapsed together, and singletons that could not be merged were discarded. By aligning reads against IMGT, V, D and J genes, CDR3 length, and insertions or deletions at six rearrangement sites were assigned. Within each subset, clonotype counts were normalized to sorted cell number, after which true diversity and Gini coefficients were computed with the tcR R package. The overlap coefficient, calculated on TCRB nucleotide sequences, was used to quantify repertoire sharing. TCRdb took over this immuneACCESS table, retaining in-frame rearrangements with V and J assigned. Such tables are incomplete; in checked studies, under half of the missing clones stem from an unresolved V gene, and the remainder is unexplained. The V and J calls and clone size come from that table; D and trimming were worked out from the DNA. This sample lists around 140,000 clones; about 13% were detected once. The ten biggest clones cover 1.3% of the sample.

Concerning this clone: There is no known antigen for this receptor. Base-call qualities are not available, and no considerably larger clone is one nucleotide away.

From each donor, a single peripheral blood sample of approximately 0.11 L on average was drawn into heparinised tubes. Naive, central memory, regulatory and stem cell-like memory CD4+ T cells were sorted on a BD FACSAria II using a panel including CD45RO, CCR7, CD25, CD127, CD95 and CD27. All sorted populations exceeded 95% purity. PBMCs were separated immediately by Lymphoprep density gradient centrifugation and were stained directly, without being cultured. So that batch effects would be minimized, each experiment stained and sorted samples in pairs, pairing one healthy donor with one patient. Study-wide findings and limitations: Because the HLA sub-analyses included only small numbers of individuals, any influence of HLA type on TCRB rearrangement was left unresolved. Naive, central memory and regulatory TCRB repertoires appeared to be more similar among patients than among healthy donors. PCR might favor shorter templates, but patient and control samples were amplified and corrected together, so any skew would affect both groups equally. Because cDNA was sequenced instead of genomic DNA, highly expressing activated cells could be over-represented, though the groups showed no difference in activation or CD3 levels. Type 1 diabetes patients showed a moderate but significant shortening of TCRB CDR3 length in all four CD4+ subsets. At VDJ recombination sites, type 1 diabetes patients had fewer insertions and more deleted nucleotides, which implies abnormalities in thymic rearrangement.

V ends up 7 bases short and J 10 bases short, with an unmatched junction base count of 14. CDR1 MDHEN and CDR2 SYDVKM were looked up in the germline V gene. Counted from cysteine to phenylalanine, this CDR3 has 16 amino acids. The entry retains the CDR3 DNA only, 48 bases that are in frame from base 1. This clonotype originated in a man aged 18 to 35 with type 1 diabetes. The V and J segments used are TRBV28 and TRBJ2-1; the junction holds 12 bases that match TRBD2. The sample comprised central memory CD4+ T cells from blood. The DNA is as follows: TGTGCCAGCAAACAGCTGGGGCTAGCGGGGGGGCTAGAGCAGTTCTTC. Its coded protein is CASKQLGLAGGLEQFF.